One TCR beta chain is described in this entry. Its target is unknown. The sample comes from a study of blood T cells in healthy people across ages. Findings of the study overall: Significant beta diversity loss was already apparent by age roughly 43, declining roughly linearly.

Together with a sample-barcoded 5' primer, a J-beta primer mix was included in a second PCR lasting roughly 6 to 12 cycles. With 12 random nucleotides, a template-switch adaptor tagged each individual cDNA molecule. MiXCR, applied by TCRdb to the 5' RACE reads, yields one record per CDR3 protein. In the table there are 700,000 to 850,000 distinct CDR3 sequences, about 53% of which are singletons. The germline V and J ends were trimmed by 7 bases and 13 bases, with 14 bases remaining between them. This CDR3 has 11 amino acids. CDR1 MDHEN and CDR2 SYDVKM come from the germline V gene. The sample consisted of blood. The sequence was collected from a man of 80 years or more in good health. The chain joins TRBV28 to TRBJ2-4; tentatively, D is TRBD2 (5 bases). In DNA, the CDR3 is TGTGCCAGCACGGACTCCGTTGAGCAGTACTTC. Amino acids: CASTDSVEQYF. Full variable domain (remainder filled in from reference TRBV28 and TRBJ2-4): DVKVTQSSRYLVKRTGEKVFLECVQDMDHENMFWYRQDPGLGLRLIYFSYDVKMKEKGDIPEGYSVSREKKERFSLILESASTNQTSMYLCASTDSVEQYFGAGTRLSVL.